This T cell receptor beta chain came from a study of blood T cells in healthy people across ages. General study findings and limits: Naive and antigen-experienced cells were not separated, limiting conclusive comparison. As age increased, TCR beta diversity per million T cells fell in a roughly linear fashion.

CDR1 SNHLY and CDR2 FYNNEI come from the germline V gene. Trimming pared 7 bases from V and 2 bases from J, leaving 13 bases between. This CDR3 is 14 amino acids long. Through a sample-barcoded 5' primer and a J-beta primer mix, a second PCR was run for 7 to 11 cycles. TCRdb re-called the 5' RACE reads with MiXCR, one entry per CDR3 protein. The table lists over 300,000 distinct CDR3 sequences, 52% of them singletons. This clonotype was counted once. Its antigen is as yet unknown. Sequencing used blood. The J gene is TRBJ2-3, the V gene TRBV2; D is perhaps TRBD2 (5 bases). The TCR originated in a man between 60 and 75 years old in good health. The CDR3 sequence is CASTLAGYTDTQYF. The CDR3 nucleotides are TGTGCCAGCACCCTAGCAGGCTACACAGATACGCAGTATTTT.